The rows below give T cell receptor beta chains drawn from one sample of a study of patients and donors after allogeneic stem cell transplantation. TCRdb re-analysed the RT-PCR reads in MiXCR, keeping a single row per CDR3 protein. The data hold about 960,000 distinct CDR3 sequences, with about a sixth observed a single time. Sequencing was carried out using blood, either unsorted or a sorted T cell fraction (not recorded which). Source of these receptors: a human donor who was either an allogeneic HSCT recipient or a stem cell or donor lymphocyte infusion donor (not recorded which). It is not recorded whose cells these are; they may come from a transplant donor. The CDR3 runs from the conserved cysteine through the conserved F or W. The D gene is left open where the match is weak. Rows give clone size only sometimes, using once, few, many, or a class for an expanded clone.

d_call,j_call,clone_size,v_call,cdr3_nt,cdr3_aa
TRBD1,TRBJ2-7,NA,TRBV4-1,TGCGCCAGCAGCCAAGGTAAAGGGGACAGAAGGTCGTACGAGCAGTACTTC,CASSQGKGDRRSYEQYF
TRBD1,TRBJ1-3,NA,TRBV7-2,TGTGCCAGCAGCCAAGGACAGGGGGCTGCTGGAAACACCATATATTTT,CASSQGQGAAGNTIYF
NA,TRBJ2-7,few,TRBV4-3,TGCGCCAGCAGCCACGCAAGAGGCAGCGCTACCTACGAGCAGTACTTC,CASSHARGSATYEQYF
TRBD1,TRBJ2-1,few,TRBV29-1,TGCAGCGTTGAAGTGGGCGACAGGGTCAATGAGCAGTTCTTC,CSVEVGDRVNEQFF
NA,TRBJ2-2,few,TRBV29-1,TGCAGCGTTGATTCAGGGTACACCGGGGAGCTGTTTTTT,CSVDSGYTGELFF
NA,TRBJ2-3,many,TRBV4-3,TGCGCCAGCAGCCAAGATCGTCTAGCGAGCACAGATACGCAGTATTTT,CASSQDRLASTDTQYF
TRBD1,TRBJ1-1,few,TRBV29-1,TGCAGCGTTGTTGTCAGGGGGCGGTTGACTGAAGCTTTCTTT,CSVVVRGRLTEAFF
NA,TRBJ1-1,few,TRBV27,TGTGCCAGCAGTTCCCACAGTATGTCGAACACTGAAGCTTTCTTT,CASSSHSMSNTEAFF
NA,TRBJ2-7,many,TRBV12-3/TRBV12-4,TGTGCCAGCAGGGCCGGACGCTACGAGCAGTACTTC,CASRAGRYEQYF
NA,TRBJ2-1,NA,TRBV7-9,TGTGCCAGCAGCTTAGGCTGGGCTAGCTCCTACAATGAGCAGTTCTTC,CASSLGWASSYNEQFF
TRBD1,TRBJ1-1,few,TRBV28,TGTGCCAGCAGACGACAGGGGGGGCCCACTGAAGCTTTCTTT,CASRRQGGPTEAFF
TRBD2,TRBJ2-3,NA,TRBV4-3,TGCGCCAGCAGCCAGTCTTTGTTACTCGGGTATCGGGGGGACACAGATACGCAGTATTTT,CASSQSLLLGYRGDTDTQYF
NA,TRBJ2-1,few,TRBV29-1,TGCAGCGTTGAAGGATCGGGCGGCCCAGACTACAATGAGCAGTTCTTC,CSVEGSGGPDYNEQFF
NA,TRBJ2-3,many,TRBV12-3/TRBV12-4,TGTGCCAGCAGTTTAGCGTCGAGCTATACGCAGTATTTT,CASSLASSYTQYF
NA,TRBJ2-1,NA,TRBV11-3,TGTGCCAGCGGCGAGGGTCTAAACTCGGGGAATGAGCAGTTCTTC,CASGEGLNSGNEQFF
TRBD2,TRBJ2-5,few,TRBV11-3,TGTGCCAGCAGCTTCAGCACGGGACTAGCGGGGAGGGCCCAGTACTTC,CASSFSTGLAGRAQYF